This section outlines one TCR beta chain sequence together with its context. This clone appeared a single time. The clone's antigen remains unknown. Base qualities are not recorded, but no much larger clone differs from it by a single base. Using the deep immunoSEQ assay, TCR CDR3 regions were amplified from genomic DNA by multiplex PCR. Extracted genomic DNA from each cell subset was spread evenly across all wells of several immunoSEQ 96-well plates, with each plate serving as a replicate. For sorted subsets, approximately 210 ng of genomic DNA, equivalent to some 30,000 T cell genomes, went into each replicate PCR. Purified libraries were measured with a Qubit 3.0 fluorometer, size-checked on a Bioanalyzer 2100, and measured again with the KAPA Library Quantification kit. Every immunoSEQ 96-well plate was sequenced on a separate single-read 150-cycle Illumina NextSeq 550 flow cell. For the original study's pipeline: Because the immunoSEQ output held only junctional sequences and lacked quality scores, the filtering could not match the filtering applied to full-length reads. To assign V/J genes and CDR3, sequences were annotated using PyIR, a Python wrapper for IgBLAST v1.9, with IMGT germline references. Reads were removed for weak V/J assignments (E-value above 1e-6), missing CDR3, stop codons, out-of-frame junctions, or ambiguous translated residues. A V3J clonotype was defined by an identical inferred V gene, J gene, and CDR3 amino acid sequence. Percentage overlap between repertoires was calculated by dividing the number of shared unique clonotypes by the size of the smaller repertoire. RTK rarefaction, the Chao1 estimator, and Recon v2.1 estimates of unobserved clonotypes were used to assess repertoire richness. Generation probabilities for all TCRbeta clonotypes obtained by the gDNA method from a handful of donors were computed using OLGA. TCRdb limited this immuneACCESS table to in-frame rearrangements with V and J called. A share of clones is missing; checked studies link under half to unresolved V genes, and the rest is unexplained. V and J calls and clone size are given by that table; D and trimming were obtained from the DNA. Present in this sample are roughly 2.1 million clones, approximately 94% of which were seen just once. The biggest ten clones account for 1.5% to 2% of the sample.

Reading the germline V gene gives CDR1 MNHNS and CDR2 SASEGT. From cysteine to phenylalanine, the CDR3 is 15 amino acids long. Solely the CDR3 DNA is kept, with 45 bases framed from the first base. V is pruned by 1 base and J by 9 bases, leaving 8 bases of the junction without a gene match. CD8 naive samples were obtained by positive selection for CCR7 among CD45RO-negative cells, yielding a CD45RA+CCR7+ population from which TemRA cells were excluded. The donors were healthy, HIV-negative adults who had no recently reported acute infections or vaccinations. Every donor was a Caucasian adult residing in Nashville, Tennessee, USA. After blood collection by leukapheresis, PBMCs were isolated using Ficoll-Histopaque density gradient centrifugation and then cryopreserved in the vapor phase of liquid nitrogen. Purity and quantity of every magnetically sorted T cell population were checked by analytical flow cytometry. From each sorted fraction, genomic DNA was isolated and quantified by UV absorbance on a Nanodrop 2000c.

This sample is part of a study of shared clonotypes between healthy human individuals (dated by TCRdb to the early 2020s). About the investigation overall: The cohort included three men and two women between 18 and 49 years of age. To estimate repertoire size and how much clonotype sharing occurs between individuals, the study deeply sequenced the blood TCR repertoires of five healthy adults. Each donor's leukapheresis produced roughly between about 0.9 and 9.5 billion PBMCs. To increase sequencing depth and limit assay-specific biases, different laboratories used diverse techniques to prepare libraries and sequence TCR repertoires. For each donor, CD4 naive and CD4 memory were each given three plates, CD8 naive was given two plates, and CD8 memory was given one plate. Broader findings and caveats from the paper: Sampling was limited to blood, and TCR repertoires in tissue likely differ from TCR repertoires in blood. Because the study included a small number of donors, the genetic and exposure-history diversity represented was limited. Compared with non-shared clonotypes, the clonotypes found in all four sorted-subset donors had higher generation probabilities. Naive subsets generally had larger estimated clonotype richness than memory subsets did. Based on pairwise subsampling, the degree of clonotype sharing among donors was expected to be affected by sequencing depth. Across four donors, roughly 5.1% of naive CD4, around 3.5% of naive CD8, under 2.5% of memory CD4, and roughly 0.4% of memory CD8 clonotypes were shared. Rarefaction of sorted-subset datasets indicated incomplete sequencing despite the large sequencing depth.

Sequencing input: naive CD8+ T cells from PBMCs. This specimen's cell subset or site label, per the study, means: CD45RA+CCR7+. The rearranged chain carries TRBV6-1 and TRBJ2-7, and TRBD2 matches 11 of the central bases. The TCR comes from a man aged 18 to 30 in good health. Some clones in this sample may be carry-over from other donors' samples. The sequenced DNA: TGTGCCAGCAGTGAAGAACCTAGCGGGAGGTTTGGGCAGTACTTC. Its protein reads: CASSEEPSGRFGQYF.